This is a list of T cell receptor beta chains from one sample in a study of cytomegalovirus exposure and HLA in healthy donors. Assay: immunoSEQ multiplex PCR; the TCRdb copy retains only in-frame clones and omits some. The sample contains around 120,000 clones, around 84% of which appear only once. The sample was PBMCs. Receptors originate from a woman in her thirties or forties in good health and CMV-seronegative. CDR3s include the opening cysteine and the closing phenylalanine or tryptophan. Each record gives: CDR3 DNA, CDR3 protein, V gene, J gene, D gene, clone size. A D gene is named only where the DNA matches it firmly. Some rows mark clone size as missing; the rest say once, few, many or name a class of expanded clone.

TGTGCCAGCAGTGGACAGGTAGACACTGAAGCTTTCTTT	CASSGQVDTEAFF	TRBV25-1	TRBJ1-1	.	.
TGTGCCAGCAGACCCGGGACTATCGATGACGAGCAGTACTTC	CASRPGTIDDEQYF	TRBV28	TRBJ2-7	TRBD2	.
TGCGCCAGCAGTAACCAGGGGAACACTGAAGCTTTCTTT	CASSNQGNTEAFF	TRBV5-1	TRBJ1-1	.	.
TGTGCCAGCAGGCCCAGACAGACGAACACTGAAGCTTTCTTT	CASRPRQTNTEAFF	TRBV6-1	TRBJ1-1	.	.
TGTGCCAGCAGCTTTTCTAGCGGGGGCTACAATGAGCAGTTCTTC	CASSFSSGGYNEQFF	TRBV5-4	TRBJ2-1	TRBD2	.
TGTGCCAGCAGCCAAGACAGCTACGAGCAGTACTTC	CASSQDSYEQYF	TRBV28	TRBJ2-7	.	.
TGTGCCAGTAGTAATCGACAGGGGGCTTCTTACGAGCAGTACTTC	CASSNRQGASYEQYF	TRBV19	TRBJ2-7	TRBD1	.
TGCGCCAGCAGCCCGGAGAACTATGGCTACACCTTC	CASSPENYGYTF	TRBV5-1	TRBJ1-2	.	once
TGTGCCAGCAGCGCCTCCCGGCAGGGGTTCGAGCAGTACTTC	CASSASRQGFEQYF	TRBV9	TRBJ2-7	.	.
TGTGCCAGCAGCTTAGGGACCGGGACTAGCGTCCAAGAGACCCAGTACTTC	CASSLGTGTSVQETQYF	TRBV7-6	TRBJ2-5	TRBD2	.
TGTGCCAGCTCCCCGCAGCGGGATGATTACGAGCAGTACTTC	CASSPQRDDYEQYF	TRBV18	TRBJ2-7	TRBD2	.
TGTGCCAGCGGTTTCGGGGACAGGGGATACGAAAAACTGTTTTTT	CASGFGDRGYEKLFF	TRBV28	TRBJ1-4	TRBD1	.
TGTGCCAGCGTGGGGGCCCCAGGATACCCTGAAGCTTTCTTT	CASVGAPGYPEAFF	TRBV2	TRBJ1-1	.	.
TGTGCCAGCAGCACGACGGGACAGGGGGCAGAGACCCAGTACTTC	CASSTTGQGAETQYF	TRBV5-6	TRBJ2-5	TRBD1	.
TGTGCCAGCAGCGGACTAGCAGAAGAGCAGTACTTC	CASSGLAEEQYF	TRBV6-1	TRBJ2-7	TRBD2	.
TGTGCCAGCAGCTTAATAGGGCAGGGGGCAGTGAACACTGAAGCTTTCTTT	CASSLIGQGAVNTEAFF	TRBV7-3	TRBJ1-1	TRBD1	.
TGTGCCAGCAGTTCACAGGGTTTTACTCAGCCCCAGCATTTT	CASSSQGFTQPQHF	TRBV28	TRBJ1-5	.	once
TGCGCCAGCAGTGAGCCCGGTCCGCGGGAGGGCCACCCCAGCTCCTACAATGAGCAGTTCTTC	CASSEPGPREGHPSSYNEQFF	TRBV10-1	TRBJ2-1	TRBD2	.
TGTGCCAGCAGCTTAGGGTTTAAGGAGAGACTAGCCAAAAACATTCAGTACTTC	CASSLGFKERLAKNIQYF	TRBV7-8	TRBJ2-4	.	.
TGTGCCAGCTCACCACAGCTAACGAACACCGGGGAGCTGTTTTTT	CASSPQLTNTGELFF	TRBV18	TRBJ2-2	.	.
TGTGCCAGCAGCTTAGGACTTAGCTCGACGGGTCCAGATACGCAGTATTTT	CASSLGLSSTGPDTQYF	TRBV7-2	TRBJ2-3	.	.
TGTGCCAGCAGCCCCGGGGGAAGAGATGAAAAACTGTTTTTT	CASSPGGRDEKLFF	TRBV5-4	TRBJ1-4	.	.
TGCGCCAGCACCTTGAACGGGGTTGCTAATGAAAAACTGTTTTTT	CASTLNGVANEKLFF	TRBV5-1	TRBJ1-4	.	.
TGTGCCAGCAGCTTACCAGGAGGCTCCTACGAGCAGTACTTC	CASSLPGGSYEQYF	TRBV13	TRBJ2-7	.	.
TGCGCCAGCAGCTCGACAGGGCCCGCGTACGAGCAGTACTTC	CASSSTGPAYEQYF	TRBV5-1	TRBJ2-7	TRBD1	.
TGTGCCAGTAGTATAGATCAGTCGTCCTCCTACGAGCAGTACTTC	CASSIDQSSSYEQYF	TRBV19	TRBJ2-7	.	few
TGTGCCACCAGCACCGGGACAGGAGCATACGAGCAGTACTTC	CATSTGTGAYEQYF	TRBV15	TRBJ2-7	TRBD1	.
TGTGCCAGCAGTTACTCGAGAAACACTGAAGCTTTCTTT	CASSYSRNTEAFF	TRBV6-5	TRBJ1-1	.	.
TGTGCCAGCAGCGGGGGCGGGACAGGGGCATACGAGCAGTACTTC	CASSGGGTGAYEQYF	TRBV7-2	TRBJ2-7	TRBD1	few
TGTGCCAGTAGTATAGCCGGGGTAGGCTACGAGCAGTACTTC	CASSIAGVGYEQYF	TRBV19	TRBJ2-7	.	.
TGTGCCAGCAGCCAGCGGGAGACCTACGAGCAGTACTTC	CASSQRETYEQYF	TRBV27	TRBJ2-7	TRBD2	.
TGTGCCACCAGCAGAGATGTAGCGGGAGCCGAGACCCAGTACTTC	CATSRDVAGAETQYF	TRBV15	TRBJ2-5	TRBD2	few
TGTGCCACCCGTAATCTAGCCTACGAGCAGTACTTC	CATRNLAYEQYF	TRBV2	TRBJ2-7	.	.
TGTGCCAGCAGTTCGGACAGTCACTCTGGGGCCAACGGCCTGACTTTC	CASSSDSHSGANGLTF	TRBV28	TRBJ2-6	.	.
TGTGCCACCAGCAGAGCGGGGGGTGAGCAGTTCTTC	CATSRAGGEQFF	TRBV15	TRBJ2-1	TRBD2	few
TGTGCCAGCAGTTCGACAGGGAGGGAAAAACTGTTTTTT	CASSSTGREKLFF	TRBV6-6	TRBJ1-4	TRBD1	few
TGTGCCAGCGGGGGACTAGCGGGAGTCGTAGGCTACACCTTC	CASGGLAGVVGYTF	TRBV6-1	TRBJ1-2	.	.
TGTGCCAGCAGCGGCGGACTAGCGGGATTCAATGAGCAGTTCTTC	CASSGGLAGFNEQFF	TRBV11-2	TRBJ2-1	TRBD2	.
TGTGCCAGCAAACTAGGGGGCCAAGAGACCCAGTACTTC	CASKLGGQETQYF	TRBV6-6	TRBJ2-5	.	.
TGTGCCAGCACCGAGGAAGATACGCAGTATTTT	CASTEEDTQYF	TRBV2	TRBJ2-3	.	.
TGTGCCAGCAGTTCATTTCTCGGGACAGGGGTCTCTGGGGCCAACGTCCTGACTTTC	CASSSFLGTGVSGANVLTF	TRBV28	TRBJ2-6	TRBD1	.
TGCGCCAGCAGCCAAGACCCCATTGGGACAGTTTATTCTGGGGCCAACGTCCTGACTTTC	CASSQDPIGTVYSGANVLTF	TRBV4-1	TRBJ2-6	TRBD1	.
TGTGCCATCAGTGATTATAGCAATCAGCCCCAGCATTTT	CAISDYSNQPQHF	TRBV10-3	TRBJ1-5	.	few
TGCGCCAGCAGTGAGTCGGGGGGTGGCGGCGGCTACACCTTC	CASSESGGGGGYTF	TRBV10-1	TRBJ1-2	.	.
TGTGCCAGCAGCCAACACTTGACATGGATTTTT	CASSQHLTWIF	TRBV28	TRBJ1-4	.	.
TGTGCCAGCAGCATCGGGCAGGGATCCCCCTCGCCCCATGGCTACACCTTC	CASSIGQGSPSPHGYTF	TRBV7-9	TRBJ1-2	.	once
TGTGCCAGCGTCTGGAACACTGAAGCTTTCTTT	CASVWNTEAFF	TRBV19	TRBJ1-1	.	few
TGTGCCAGCAGCCAAGAATGGACAGGGGTTTATGGCTACACCTTC	CASSQEWTGVYGYTF	TRBV4-2	TRBJ1-2	TRBD1	once
TGTGCCAGCAGTTACGGGACAGGACCCACGGAGTACTTC	CASSYGTGPTEYF	TRBV6-6	TRBJ2-5	TRBD1	.
TGTGCCAGCAGCTTTGGGCCTAGCGGGCAGATCTCCTACGAGCAGTACTTC	CASSFGPSGQISYEQYF	TRBV11-2	TRBJ2-7	TRBD2	.
TGTGCCAGCAGTGACCTCTCTTTAGGGACAACAGATACGCAGTATTTT	CASSDLSLGTTDTQYF	TRBV2	TRBJ2-3	.	.
TGTGCCAGCAGCTTCGGACTAGCGGACAATGAGCAGTTCTTC	CASSFGLADNEQFF	TRBV11-2	TRBJ2-1	TRBD2	.
TGCGCCAGCAGCTTATTTCGCAGTTCCTATAATTCACCCCTCCACTTT	CASSLFRSSYNSPLHF	TRBV11-3	TRBJ1-6	.	.